The T cell receptor beta chain under discussion was sequenced for a study of T-cell reconstitution after alpha-beta-depleted transplantation in children (dated by TCRdb to about 2016). Concerning the study at large: Using TCR repertoire profiling, the study quantitatively followed how T-cell immune reconstitution unfolded in children after TCRalphabeta/CD19-depleted allogeneic hematopoietic cell transplantation.

What the treatment or condition label conveys for this sample: allogeneic hematopoietic cell transplantation with graft depleted of TCRalphabeta T cells and CD19 B cells. The children who served as transplant recipients had been given grafts of TCRalphabeta/CD19-depleted allogeneic hematopoietic cells. Library creation used PCR. The instrument was an Illumina HiSeq 2500. TCR libraries were prepared with molecular barcoding, using unique molecular identifiers to normalize TCRbeta repertoire quantification. TCRdb applied fastp at Q25 and MiXCR to the public reads, then kept only in-frame beta chains. Rows matching on CDR3 protein sequence are summarized as one entry with the most common DNA and genes. This sample has approximately 130,000 distinct CDR3 sequences in its table, and roughly 10% of those were observed once. The leading ten clones occupy 20% to 30% of the sample. Notes on this clonotype: Its specific antigen is unknown. The sample holds no much larger clone one base away, and base qualities are not on file.

Results and caveats for the whole study, not just this receptor: The frequencies of hyperexpanded clones fell over the following months, and after one year, T-cell counts and TCRbeta diversity were mostly attributed to newly produced T cells. In some patients, the high TCRbeta diversity seen at day 60 was put down to recipient T cells and intrathymic progenitors that had survived conditioning. About two months after transplant, the apparently early recovery of alphabetaT-cell counts reportedly depended on just several hundred clones that had expanded rapidly and came from non-depleted graft cells.

Sequences SQVTM (CDR1) and ANQGSEA (CDR2) are obtained from the germline V gene. Trimming costs V 4 bases and J 2 bases, and their ends lie 22 bases apart. Measured from the cysteine to the phenylalanine, the CDR3 is 17 residues long. Of all the DNA, just the CDR3 is kept, 51 bases in frame from base 1. The sequencing here drew on PBMCs, mostly from graft donor cells, taken 180 days after TCRalphabeta/CD19-depleted stem cell transplant. This chain is built from TRBV29-1 and TRBJ2-3; no D gene is confidently identified. The sequence was collected from a girl in the first two years of life who had a stem cell transplant for combined immunodeficiency, so the T cells may come from the graft donor. The bases are TGCAGCGTTGGGTTTCCGGGTCGCCGTAGCTTCACAGATACGCAGTATTTT. Its translation reads: CSVGFPGRRSFTDTQYF.